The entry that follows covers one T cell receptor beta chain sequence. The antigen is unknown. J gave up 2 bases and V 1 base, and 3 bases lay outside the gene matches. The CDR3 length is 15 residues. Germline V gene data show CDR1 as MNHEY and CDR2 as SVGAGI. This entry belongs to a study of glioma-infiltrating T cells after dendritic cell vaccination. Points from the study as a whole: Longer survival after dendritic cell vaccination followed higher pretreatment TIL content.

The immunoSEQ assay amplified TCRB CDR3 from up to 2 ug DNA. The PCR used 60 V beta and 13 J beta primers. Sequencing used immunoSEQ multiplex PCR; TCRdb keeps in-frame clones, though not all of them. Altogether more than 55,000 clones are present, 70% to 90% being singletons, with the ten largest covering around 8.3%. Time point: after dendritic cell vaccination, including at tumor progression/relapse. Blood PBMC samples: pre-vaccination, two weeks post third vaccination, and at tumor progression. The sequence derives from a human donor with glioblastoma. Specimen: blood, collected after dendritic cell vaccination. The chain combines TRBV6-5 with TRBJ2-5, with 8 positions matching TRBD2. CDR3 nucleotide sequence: TGTGCCAGCAGTTACTTAGCGGGGACACAAGAGACCCAGTACTTC. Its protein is CASSYLAGTQETQYF.